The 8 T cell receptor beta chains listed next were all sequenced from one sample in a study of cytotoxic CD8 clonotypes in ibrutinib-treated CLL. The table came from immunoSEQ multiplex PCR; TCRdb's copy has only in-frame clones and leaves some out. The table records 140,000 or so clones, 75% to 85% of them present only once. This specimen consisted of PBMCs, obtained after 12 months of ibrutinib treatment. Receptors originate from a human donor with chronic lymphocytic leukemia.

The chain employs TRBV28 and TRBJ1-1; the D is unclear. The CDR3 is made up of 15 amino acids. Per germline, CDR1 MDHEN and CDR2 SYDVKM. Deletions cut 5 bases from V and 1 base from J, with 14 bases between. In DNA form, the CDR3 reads TGTGCCAGCAGTCCCCTTTTGAGGTGGAACACTGAAGCTTTCTTT. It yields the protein CASSPLLRWNTEAFF.

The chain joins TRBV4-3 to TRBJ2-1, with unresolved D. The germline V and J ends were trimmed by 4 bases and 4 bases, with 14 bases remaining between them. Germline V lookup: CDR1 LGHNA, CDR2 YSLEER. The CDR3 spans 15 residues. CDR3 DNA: TGCGCCAGCAGCCGTGAGCCGAGAGGATACAATGAGCAGTTCTTC. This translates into CASSREPRGYNEQFF.

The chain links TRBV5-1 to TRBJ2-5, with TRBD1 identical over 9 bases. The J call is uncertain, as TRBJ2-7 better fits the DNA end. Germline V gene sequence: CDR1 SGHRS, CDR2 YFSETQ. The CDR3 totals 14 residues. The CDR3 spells CASTMGQGFDEQYF. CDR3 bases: TGCGCCAGCACCATGGGACAGGGTTTCGACGAGCAGTACTTC.

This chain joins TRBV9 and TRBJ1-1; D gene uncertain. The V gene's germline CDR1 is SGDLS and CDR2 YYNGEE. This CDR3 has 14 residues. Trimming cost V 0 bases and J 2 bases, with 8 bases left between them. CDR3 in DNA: TGTGCCAGCAGCGTAGATGGGGATAACACTGAAGCTTTCTTT. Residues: CASSVDGDNTEAFF.

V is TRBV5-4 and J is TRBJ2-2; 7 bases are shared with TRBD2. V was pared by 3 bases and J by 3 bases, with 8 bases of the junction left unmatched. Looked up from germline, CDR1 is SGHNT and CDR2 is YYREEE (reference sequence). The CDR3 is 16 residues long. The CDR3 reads CASSSAKRGDTGELFF. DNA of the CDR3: TGTGCCAGCAGCTCTGCAAAGCGGGGTGACACCGGGGAGCTGTTTTTT. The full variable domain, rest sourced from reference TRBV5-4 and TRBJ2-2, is ETGVTQSPTHLIKTRGQQVTLRCSSQSGHNTVSWYQQALGQGPQFIFQYYREEENGRGNFPPRFSGLQFPNYSSELNVNALELDDSALYLCASSSAKRGDTGELFFGEGSRLTVL.

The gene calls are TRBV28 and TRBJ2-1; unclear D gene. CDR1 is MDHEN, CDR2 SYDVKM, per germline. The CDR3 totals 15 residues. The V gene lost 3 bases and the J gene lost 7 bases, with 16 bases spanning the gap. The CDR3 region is CASSFARSRNNEQFF. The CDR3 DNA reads TGTGCCAGCAGTTTTGCGAGGAGTCGGAATAATGAGCAGTTCTTC.

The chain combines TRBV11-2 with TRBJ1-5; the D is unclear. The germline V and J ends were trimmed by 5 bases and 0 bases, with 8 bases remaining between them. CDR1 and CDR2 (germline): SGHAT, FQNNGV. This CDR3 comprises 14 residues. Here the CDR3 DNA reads TGTGCCAGCAGCCCCCAAAATAGCAATCAGCCCCAGCATTTT. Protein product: CASSPQNSNQPQHF.

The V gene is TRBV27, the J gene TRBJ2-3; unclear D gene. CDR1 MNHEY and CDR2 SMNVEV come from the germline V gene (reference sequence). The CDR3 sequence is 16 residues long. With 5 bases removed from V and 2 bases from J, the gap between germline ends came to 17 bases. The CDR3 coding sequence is TGTGCCAGCAGTCTAGTCCCGGAATCAATCACAGATACGCAGTATTTT. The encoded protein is CASSLVPESITDTQYF.